The 13 T cell receptor beta chains below were found in one sample sequenced in a study of blood T cell repertoires in COVID-19. Profiling relied on immunoSEQ multiplex PCR, and the TCRdb table lists in-frame clones only, not all of them. This sample has around 150,000 clones, with roughly 81% found just once. The specimen sequenced was peripheral blood. The receptors shown here come from a man aged 35 to 55 with acute or convalescent COVID-19.

This rearrangement joins TRBV5-1 to TRBJ2-3; 10 bases are a match to TRBD2. This CDR3 region has 15 residues. V dropped 2 bases and J dropped 4; count of bases not matched to a gene: 4. The germline V gene encodes CDR1 SGHRS and CDR2 YFSETQ. CDR3 bases: TGCGCCAGCAGCTTTAGCGGGGGGAGGGCAGATACGCAGTATTTT. It is translated as CASSFSGGRADTQYF.

DNA of the CDR3: TGCAGTGCTAGTTTGGACTTGGGGGCGCGTAATTCACCCCTCCACTTT. This gives the protein CSASLDLGARNSPLHF. The rearrangement joins TRBV20-1 to TRBJ1-6, with a tentative D call TRBD1 (6 bases). From germline, CDR1 is DFQATT and CDR2 SNEGSKA (reference sequence). The CDR3 runs to 16 residues. Trimming left V 3 bases short and J 6 bases short, with 18 bases between.

This chain joins TRBV19 and TRBJ2-1, with 13 bases matching TRBD2. CDR3 length: 19 amino acids. The V gene end was trimmed by 10 bases and the J gene end by 6 bases; junction bases not matched to a gene: 21. Germline V gives CDR1 LNHDA, CDR2 SQIVND (reference sequence). CDR3 DNA sequence: TGTGCCACCTCTCGGGCGGGACTCGCGACTAGCGGGGGGCTCAATGAGCAGTTCTTC. Translated: CATSRAGLATSGGLNEQFF.

This clone appeared a few times. The rearrangement uses TRBV28 and TRBJ2-7; D may be TRBD1 (5 bases). The CDR3 totals 15 residues. Trimming pared 5 bases from V and 1 base from J, leaving 15 bases between. The germline CDR1 and CDR2 sequences are MDHEN and SYDVKM. The CDR3 region has the DNA TGTGCCAGCAGTAGCCAAGGGGCAGGGTCCTACGAGCAGTACTTC. Protein: CASSSQGAGSYEQYF.

Comments on this clone: The same CDR3 can be traced to other DNA sequences in this sample. DNA of the CDR3: TGTGCCAGTAGTCCAGGACAGGGGTATAGCAATCAGCCCCAGCATTTT. Protein sequence: CASSPGQGYSNQPQHF. The gene calls are TRBV19 and TRBJ1-5, with TRBD1 matching 9 bases. The CDR3 sequence is 16 residues long. Germline trimming cut 5 bases from V and 0 bases from J; bases unmatched to any gene: 5. In germline, CDR1 is LNHDA, CDR2 SQIVND (reference sequence).

The gene calls are TRBV5-5 and TRBJ1-5, with D perhaps matching TRBD1 (5 bases). The CDR3 consists of 14 residues. Germline CDR1 is SGHKS and CDR2 is YYEKEE (reference sequence). V lost 4 bases and J lost 7, with 15 bases in between. The DNA for the CDR3 is TGTGCCAGCAGCAGGACGGGGGGAGACCAGCCCCAGCATTTT. Amino acid sequence: CASSRTGGDQPQHF.

The chain joins TRBV4-2 to TRBJ2-5; the D is unclear. Germline V lookup: CDR1 LGHNA, CDR2 YNFKEQ. Trimming took off 0 bases at V and 1 base at J, with 9 bases between the two ends. The CDR3 is 15 residues long. The CDR3 here is CASSQDPGSQETQYF. The DNA for the CDR3 is TGTGCCAGCAGCCAAGACCCAGGAAGCCAAGAGACCCAGTACTTC.

V gene TRBV5-1 combines with J gene TRBJ2-3; D unclear. CDR3 length equals 15 residues. Looked up from germline, CDR1 is SGHRS and CDR2 is YFSETQ. V was cut by 1 base and J by 0 bases, with 9 bases left in between. CDR3 DNA sequence: TGCGCCAGCAGCTTGTCTCAGGCTAGCACAGATACGCAGTATTTT. It translates to CASSLSQASTDTQYF.

The chain joins TRBV7-2 to TRBJ1-6; 7 bases map to TRBD1. The V segment lost 4 bases and the J segment 2 bases; nucleotides outside the gene matches: 11. The CDR3 consists of 18 residues. Germline V lookup: CDR1 SGHTA, CDR2 FQGNSA. The CDR3 sequence: CASSSRLRQGAYNSPLHF. The CDR3 DNA sequence: TGTGCCAGCAGCTCGCGCCTGAGACAGGGAGCCTATAATTCACCCCTCCACTTT.

This clone was detected only once. The chain recombines TRBV5-4 with TRBJ2-1; D is ambiguous. V was shortened by 0 bases and J by 3 bases, with 4 bases between the two germline ends. Germline V gene sequence: CDR1 SGHNT, CDR2 YYREEE (reference sequence). The CDR3 spans 13 residues. As DNA, the CDR3 is TGTGCCAGCAGCTTGGCCCTCTACAATGAGCAGTTCTTC. This encodes CASSLALYNEQFF. Looking up the rest from reference TRBV5-4 and TRBJ2-1 gives the full variable domain: ETGVTQSPTHLIKTRGQQVTLRCSSQSGHNTVSWYQQALGQGPQFIFQYYREEENGRGNFPPRFSGLQFPNYSSELNVNALELDDSALYLCASSLALYNEQFFGPGTRLTVL.

This clone was recorded once. The genes are TRBV9 and TRBJ2-4; 7 bases fit TRBD1. The CDR3 has 15 residues. Germline-derived CDR1 and CDR2 are SGDLS and YYNGEE. Trimming at V came to 1 base and at J to 4 bases, leaving 5 bases not matched to a gene. DNA for the CDR3: TGTGCCAGCAGCGTATCCCCGGGACAGAAAAACATTCAGTACTTC. This encodes CASSVSPGQKNIQYF.

V usage is TRBV5-1 and J usage is TRBJ2-2, with a tentative D call TRBD2 (6 bases). This CDR3 spans 15 amino acids. CDR1 and CDR2 from the germline V gene are SGHRS and YFSETQ. The V and J ends lost 7 bases and 4 bases respectively, with 17 bases between them. This chain's CDR3 is CASSGTRPSTGELFF. The CDR3 DNA is TGCGCCAGCTCTGGGACTCGTCCTAGCACCGGGGAGCTGTTTTTT.

The J gene is TRBJ2-1, the V gene TRBV4-3; 7 nucleotides agree with TRBD1. Germline values: CDR1 LGHNA, CDR2 YSLEER. Trimming cost V 5 bases and J 9 bases; bases outside gene matches: 16. The CDR3 consists of 16 residues. The CDR3 protein is CASSVDYRGSLGEQFF. The CDR3 DNA reads as TGCGCCAGCAGCGTTGACTACAGGGGATCGTTGGGTGAGCAGTTCTTC.